Following are 14 T cell receptor beta chains from one sample sequenced in a study of TIL therapy for anti-PD-1-resistant metastatic lung cancer. The libraries were made with immunoSEQ v3. Only in-frame clones appear in the TCRdb table, and some are missing; sequencing was by immunoSEQ multiplex PCR. The sample lists tens of thousands of clones, around 63% occurring once. Time point: pre-treatment sample, taken before nivolumab and TIL therapy. Sequences were derived from blood, sampled at baseline. The receptor set was obtained from a person aged 25-79 years with non-small cell lung cancer.

The V call is TRBV5-4, the J call TRBJ2-4, with unresolved D. Germline V gene data show CDR1 as SGHNT and CDR2 as YYREEE (reference sequence). The V and J ends lost 2 bases and 4 bases respectively, with 7 bases between them. The CDR3 extends over 13 amino acids. The CDR3 DNA reads as TGTGCCAGCAGCTTTAGTCAGAAAAACATTCAGTACTTC. As protein: CASSFSQKNIQYF.

There are many counts of this clone. This same CDR3 is encoded by further DNA sequences in the sample. CDR3 region: CASSLGSVNTEAFF. The CDR3 coding sequence is TGTGCCAGCAGCTTAGGGTCGGTGAACACTGAAGCTTTCTTT. The chain combines TRBV11-3 with TRBJ1-1; D remains unclear. The CDR3 consists of 14 residues. V shed 1 base and J shed 0 bases, with 6 bases lying between them. Germline V gene lookup returns CDR1 SGHNT and CDR2 YENEEA.

The gene calls are TRBV30 and TRBJ1-4; no firm D call. Trimming shortened V by 1 base and J by 6 bases, and 9 bases separated the two germline ends. The CDR3 loop spans 13 amino acids. Germline V gene sequence: CDR1 GTSNPN, CDR2 SVGIG (reference sequence). CDR3 in DNA: TGTGCCTGGAGTGGGACGGCGTATGAAAAACTGTTTTTT. It yields the protein CAWSGTAYEKLFF.

This clone appeared a few times. J is TRBJ1-1 and V is TRBV18; D is unclear. This CDR3 spans 15 amino acids. V was cut by 0 bases and J by 4 bases, with 12 bases left in between. CDR1 KGHSH and CDR2 LQKENI come from the germline V gene. CDR3 region: CASSPPFGSTTEAFF. The CDR3 DNA sequence: TGTGCCAGCTCACCACCTTTCGGCAGTACCACTGAAGCTTTCTTT.

CDR3 protein: CASSLEGLAGGNHNEQFF. CDR3 in DNA: TGTGCCAGCAGCTTAGAAGGGCTAGCGGGGGGGAATCACAATGAGCAGTTCTTC. The chain recombines TRBV7-6 with TRBJ2-1, with 12 bases aligning to TRBD2. The V and J ends lost 1 base and 5 bases, in that order; junction bases with no gene match: 9. The CDR3 runs 18 residues. Germline V lookup: CDR1 SGHVS, CDR2 FNYEAQ.

The rearrangement links TRBV6-6 to TRBJ2-7; no definite D call. The CDR3 extends over 14 amino acids. Germline V gives CDR1 MNHNY, CDR2 SVGAGI (reference sequence). Between the trimmed V and J ends, which lost 0 bases and 3 bases, there was a span of 9 bases. The CDR3 here is CASSYSGYVYEQYF. The CDR3 bases are TGTGCCAGCAGTTACTCAGGGTATGTCTACGAGCAGTACTTC.

In this sample, this clone turned up once. This chain joins TRBV29-1 and TRBJ1-1, with D hard to call. The CDR3 contains 14 residues. The germline gives CDR1 SQVTM, CDR2 ANQGSEA. Deletions cut 5 bases from V and 1 base from J, with 14 bases between. The CDR3 sequence: CSVHLTHSNTEAFF. DNA of the CDR3: TGCAGCGTTCATTTGACACACTCGAACACTGAAGCTTTCTTT.

The V and J genes are TRBV2 and TRBJ1-5, with D perhaps TRBD1 (5 bases). The germline V gene encodes CDR1 SNHLY and CDR2 FYNNEI. Between the trimmed V and J ends, which lost 7 bases and 3 bases, there was a span of 13 bases. There are 14 residues in the CDR3. The chain's CDR3 is CASNLGGYNQPQHF. The CDR3 coding sequence is TGTGCCAGCAACCTTGGGGGGTACAATCAGCCCCAGCATTTT.

The CDR3: CASSPGPDTQYF. The DNA of the CDR3 is TGTGCCAGTAGTCCCGGCCCAGATACGCAGTATTTT. The genes are TRBV19 and TRBJ2-3; no definite D call. Looked up from germline, CDR1 is LNHDA and CDR2 is SQIVND (reference sequence). The CDR3 has 12 residues. V was trimmed by 5 bases and J by 4 bases, leaving 7 bases between them.

J is TRBJ1-5 and V is TRBV2; the match to TRBD1 covers 7 bases. The germline gives CDR1 SNHLY, CDR2 FYNNEI. This CDR3 comprises 14 residues. The V gene end was trimmed by 6 bases and the J gene end by 1 base; junction bases not matched to a gene: 3. In nucleotides, the CDR3 is TGTGCCAGCAGCTGGACAGGCAGCAATCAGCCCCAGCATTTT. It encodes CASSWTGSNQPQHF.

The CDR3 here is CSVRLQETQYF. The CDR3 nucleotides are TGCAGCGTTCGCCTACAAGAGACCCAGTACTTC. The V and J genes are TRBV29-1 and TRBJ2-5; D gene uncertain. Germline V gene data show CDR1 as SQVTM and CDR2 as ANQGSEA. V was shortened by 5 bases and J by 2 bases, with 6 bases between the two germline ends. The CDR3 is made up of 11 amino acids. Full variable domain (rest looked up from reference TRBV29-1 and TRBJ2-5): SAVISQKPSRDICQRGTSLTIQCQVDSQVTMMFWYRQQPGQSLTLIATANQGSEATYESGFVIDKFPISRPNLTFSTLTVSNMSPEDSSIYLCSVRLQETQYFGPGTRLLVL.

The chain recombines TRBV19 with TRBJ1-2; no clear D. CDR1 is LNHDA and CDR2 is SQIVND in the germline V gene (reference sequence). The CDR3 is made up of 12 amino acids. V was clipped by 3 bases and J by 5 bases, with 7 bases between them. CDR3 in amino acids: CASSMVGYGYTF. Here the CDR3 DNA reads TGTGCCAGTAGTATGGTCGGGTATGGCTACACCTTC.

The rearrangement joins TRBV9 to TRBJ1-4, with unresolved D. Trimming pared 4 bases from V and 7 bases from J, leaving 17 bases between. Germline V lookup: CDR1 SGDLS, CDR2 YYNGEE. The CDR3 runs to 15 residues. The CDR3 is CASSPGLGLSEKLFF. In DNA form, the CDR3 reads TGTGCCAGCAGCCCCGGCCTTGGGTTGAGTGAAAAACTGTTTTTT.

V usage is TRBV30 and J usage is TRBJ1-1; the D gene is possibly TRBD1 (5 bases). The CDR3 is made up of 12 amino acids. Trimming took 3 bases from V and 1 from J, leaving 6 bases between them. From germline, CDR1 is GTSNPN and CDR2 SVGIG (reference sequence). The CDR3 DNA reads TGTGCCTGGAGCAGGGCGAACACTGAAGCTTTCTTT. Translated, it gives CAWSRANTEAFF.